The rows below give T cell receptor beta chains drawn from one sample of a study of regulatory T cells in long-lasting Graves disease. From the multiplex PCR reads, TCRdb called clonotypes with MiXCR, one entry per CDR3 protein. In the table there are hundreds of thousands of distinct CDR3 sequences, about 30% of which are singletons. The source was peripheral blood mononuclear cells (PBMCs), collected when the disease was refractory, from a patient treated with antithyroid drugs. The receptors derive from a female donor with Graves disease. CDR3s leave out the opening cysteine and the closing phenylalanine or tryptophan. D genes are given only for firm matches. Some rows mark clone size as missing; the rest say once, few, many or name a class of expanded clone.

V gene: TRBV2
J gene: TRBJ2-1
clone size: -
D gene: TRBD1
CDR3 protein: ASTRDSSYNEQF

V gene: TRBV11-2
J gene: TRBJ1-1
clone size: -
D gene: -
CDR3 protein: ASSVLGGAF

V gene: TRBV12-3/TRBV12-4
J gene: TRBJ1-1
clone size: many
D gene: -
CDR3 protein: ASSFRFAEAF

V gene: TRBV4-1
J gene: TRBJ1-2
clone size: few
D gene: -
CDR3 protein: ASSHRSGVPNYGYT

V gene: TRBV10-3
J gene: TRBJ1-2
clone size: -
D gene: -
CDR3 protein: AITPGIGSPYGYT

V gene: TRBV29-1
J gene: TRBJ2-7
clone size: -
D gene: -
CDR3 protein: SVEGPGHGGSYEQY

V gene: TRBV2
J gene: TRBJ2-1
clone size: -
D gene: -
CDR3 protein: ASSEALGAYNEQF

V gene: TRBV19
J gene: TRBJ2-5
clone size: few
D gene: TRBD2
CDR3 protein: ASSMYAGGLAGGGETQY

V gene: TRBV15
J gene: TRBJ2-7
clone size: few
D gene: -
CDR3 protein: ATSTGTMTYEQY

V gene: TRBV24-1
J gene: TRBJ1-2
clone size: -
D gene: TRBD1
CDR3 protein: ATSPRGRDYGYT

V gene: TRBV27
J gene: TRBJ2-1
clone size: -
D gene: TRBD2
CDR3 protein: ASSRRGLAGINEQF

V gene: TRBV20-1
J gene: TRBJ1-5
clone size: -
D gene: -
CDR3 protein: SAKGKEGGQPQH

V gene: TRBV29-1
J gene: TRBJ2-7
clone size: few
D gene: -
CDR3 protein: SGLDKSYEQY

V gene: TRBV2
J gene: TRBJ2-5
clone size: many
D gene: TRBD2
CDR3 protein: ASSGQERGTRETQY

V gene: TRBV10-3
J gene: TRBJ2-5
clone size: many
D gene: TRBD2
CDR3 protein: AISESRGLEETQY

V gene: TRBV7-2
J gene: TRBJ2-7
clone size: -
D gene: TRBD1
CDR3 protein: ASSLGTGGVYEQY

V gene: TRBV5-1
J gene: TRBJ2-2
clone size: many
D gene: -
CDR3 protein: ASSLERATGELF

V gene: TRBV27
J gene: TRBJ1-2
clone size: many
D gene: -
CDR3 protein: ANSPSNYGYT

V gene: TRBV15
J gene: TRBJ2-7
clone size: -
D gene: TRBD1
CDR3 protein: ATSRTGTGNYEQY

V gene: TRBV6-1
J gene: TRBJ1-5
clone size: few
D gene: -
CDR3 protein: ASSEGMGPQPQH

V gene: TRBV7-3
J gene: TRBJ1-2
clone size: few
D gene: TRBD1
CDR3 protein: ASSLWGDRAEGYT

V gene: TRBV20-1
J gene: TRBJ1-3
clone size: -
D gene: -
CDR3 protein: SAVPPSGNTIY

V gene: TRBV20-1
J gene: TRBJ1-2
clone size: -
D gene: TRBD1
CDR3 protein: SATSGRGHGYT

V gene: TRBV12-3/TRBV12-4
J gene: TRBJ2-5
clone size: -
D gene: -
CDR3 protein: ASSSLVEVPRGTQY

V gene: TRBV15
J gene: TRBJ1-1
clone size: few
D gene: -
CDR3 protein: ATKGGMNTEAF

V gene: TRBV6-4
J gene: TRBJ1-5
clone size: -
D gene: -
CDR3 protein: ASRQMGQEGPQH

V gene: TRBV25-1
J gene: TRBJ1-4
clone size: -
D gene: -
CDR3 protein: ASSELGISEKLF

V gene: TRBV6-1
J gene: TRBJ1-1
clone size: -
D gene: -
CDR3 protein: ASSETPGDILSF